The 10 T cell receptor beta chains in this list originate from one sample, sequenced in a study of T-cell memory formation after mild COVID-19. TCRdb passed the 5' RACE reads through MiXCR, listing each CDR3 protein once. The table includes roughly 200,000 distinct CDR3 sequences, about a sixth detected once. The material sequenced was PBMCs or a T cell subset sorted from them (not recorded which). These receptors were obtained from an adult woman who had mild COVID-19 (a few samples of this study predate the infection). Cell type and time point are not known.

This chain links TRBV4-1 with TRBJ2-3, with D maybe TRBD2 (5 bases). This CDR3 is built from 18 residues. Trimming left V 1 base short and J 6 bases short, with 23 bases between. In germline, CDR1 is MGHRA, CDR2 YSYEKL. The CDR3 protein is CASSQGARGLLMVDTQYF. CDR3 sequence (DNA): TGCGCCAGCAGCCAAGGAGCAAGAGGGCTGCTTATGGTGGATACGCAGTATTTT.

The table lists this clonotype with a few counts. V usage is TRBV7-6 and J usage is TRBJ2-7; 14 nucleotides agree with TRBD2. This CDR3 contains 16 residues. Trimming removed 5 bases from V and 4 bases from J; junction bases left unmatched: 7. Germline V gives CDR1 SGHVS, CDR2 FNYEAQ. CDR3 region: CASSTTSGRAPYEQYF. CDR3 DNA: TGTGCCAGCAGCACGACTAGCGGGAGGGCCCCATACGAGCAGTACTTC.

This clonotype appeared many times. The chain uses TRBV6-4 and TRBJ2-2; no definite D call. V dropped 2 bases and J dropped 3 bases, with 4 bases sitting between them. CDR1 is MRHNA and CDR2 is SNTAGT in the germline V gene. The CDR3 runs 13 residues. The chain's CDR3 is CASSDRDTGELFF. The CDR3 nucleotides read TGTGCCAGCAGTGACAGGGACACCGGGGAGCTGTTTTTT.

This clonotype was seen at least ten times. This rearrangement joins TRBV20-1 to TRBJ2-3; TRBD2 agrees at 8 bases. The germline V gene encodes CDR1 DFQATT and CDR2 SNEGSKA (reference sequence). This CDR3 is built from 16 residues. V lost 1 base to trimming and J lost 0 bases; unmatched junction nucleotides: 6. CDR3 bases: TGCAGTGCTAGAGGGGAACTAGCGGTTAGCACAGATACGCAGTATTTT. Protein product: CSARGELAVSTDTQYF.

CDR3 coding DNA: TGTGCCACTAGTACCCGGACAGGGGGCGAAACCGGGGAGCTGTTTTTT. This sequence encodes CATSTRTGGETGELFF. The chain recombines TRBV24-1 with TRBJ2-2, with TRBD1 identical over 11 bases. CDR1 is KGHDR and CDR2 is SFDVKD in the germline V gene. Germline trimming cut 10 bases from V and 5 bases from J; bases unmatched to any gene: 11. This CDR3 comprises 16 residues.

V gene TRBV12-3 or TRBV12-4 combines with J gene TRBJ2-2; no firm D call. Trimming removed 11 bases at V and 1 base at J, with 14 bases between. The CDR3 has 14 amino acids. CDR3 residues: CAVRGVGNTGELFF. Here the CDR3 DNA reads TGTGCCGTCCGTGGGGTGGGGAACACCGGGGAGCTGTTTTTT.

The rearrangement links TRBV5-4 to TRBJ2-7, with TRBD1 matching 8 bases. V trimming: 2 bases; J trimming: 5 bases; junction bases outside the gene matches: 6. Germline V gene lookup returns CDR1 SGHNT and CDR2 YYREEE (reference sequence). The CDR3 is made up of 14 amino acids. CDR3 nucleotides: TGTGCCAGCAGCTTTCAGGGGGCCCGTGACGAGCAGTACTTC. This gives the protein CASSFQGARDEQYF.

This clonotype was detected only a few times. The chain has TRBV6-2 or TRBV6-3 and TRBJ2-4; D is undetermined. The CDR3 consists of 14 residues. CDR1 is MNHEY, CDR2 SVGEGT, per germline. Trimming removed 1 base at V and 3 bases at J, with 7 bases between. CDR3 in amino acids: CASSYWMGKNIQYF. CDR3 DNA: TGTGCCAGCAGTTACTGGATGGGCAAAAACATTCAGTACTTC.

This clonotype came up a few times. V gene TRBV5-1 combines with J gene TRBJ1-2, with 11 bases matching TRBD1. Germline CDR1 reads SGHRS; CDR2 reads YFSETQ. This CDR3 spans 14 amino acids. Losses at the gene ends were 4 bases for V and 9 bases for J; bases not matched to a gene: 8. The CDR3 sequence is CASSQGTGGDRYTF. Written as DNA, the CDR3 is TGCGCCAGCAGCCAGGGGACAGGGGGAGATCGCTACACCTTC.

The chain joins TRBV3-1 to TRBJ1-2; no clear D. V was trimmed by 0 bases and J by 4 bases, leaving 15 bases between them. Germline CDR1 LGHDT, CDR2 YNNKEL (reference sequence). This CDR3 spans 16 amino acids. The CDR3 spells CASSQDVEDSAYGYTF. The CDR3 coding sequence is TGTGCCAGCAGCCAAGATGTCGAGGATTCCGCCTATGGCTACACCTTC.